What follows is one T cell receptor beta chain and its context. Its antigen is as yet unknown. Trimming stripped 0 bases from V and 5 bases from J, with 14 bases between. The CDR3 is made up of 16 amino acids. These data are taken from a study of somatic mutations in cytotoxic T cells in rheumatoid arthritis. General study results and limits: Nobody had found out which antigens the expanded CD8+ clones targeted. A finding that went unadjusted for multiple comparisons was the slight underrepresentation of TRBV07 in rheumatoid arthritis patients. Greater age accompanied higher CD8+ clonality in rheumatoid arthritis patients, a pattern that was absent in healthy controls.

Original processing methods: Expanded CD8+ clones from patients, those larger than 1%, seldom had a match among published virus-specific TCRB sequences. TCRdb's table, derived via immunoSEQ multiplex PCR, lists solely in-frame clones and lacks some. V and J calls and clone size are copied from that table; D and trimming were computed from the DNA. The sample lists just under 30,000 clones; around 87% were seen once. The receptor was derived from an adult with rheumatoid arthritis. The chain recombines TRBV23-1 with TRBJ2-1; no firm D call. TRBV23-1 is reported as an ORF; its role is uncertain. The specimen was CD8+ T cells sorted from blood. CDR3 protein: CASSQSVAHINNEQFF. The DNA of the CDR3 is TGCGCCAGCAGTCAATCGGTGGCCCATATAAACAATGAGCAGTTCTTC.